The 19 T cell receptor beta chains below were found in one sample sequenced in a study of shared clonotypes between healthy human individuals. Sequenced by immunoSEQ multiplex PCR; TCRdb stores in-frame clones only, minus some. This sample has about 1,500,000 clones; 96% occur once, and the top ten carry roughly 1.1%. Sequenced input: naive CD4+ T cells sorted from blood. This sample's subset: CD45RA+ positively selected. These receptors came from a man aged 25 to 40 in good health.

This clone was recorded once. The genes are TRBV2 and TRBJ1-2; D possibly corresponds to TRBD1 (5 bases). This CDR3 has 14 amino acids. The germline V gene encodes CDR1 SNHLY and CDR2 FYNNEI. Trimming removed 3 bases from V and 2 bases from J, with 10 bases in between. Written as DNA, the CDR3 is TGTGCCAGCAGTGACAGGGCGGAGAACTATGGCTACACCTTC. Protein: CASSDRAENYGYTF.

The rearrangement joins TRBV5-6 to TRBJ2-5; the D is unclear. V lost 2 bases to trimming and J lost 0 bases, with 5 bases between them. CDR1 SGHDT and CDR2 YYEEEE come from the germline V gene. This CDR3 has 13 amino acids. CDR3 bases: TGTGCCAGCAGCTTCTGGGACCAAGAGACCCAGTACTTC. As protein: CASSFWDQETQYF.

J is TRBJ2-3 and V is TRBV9; D tentatively reads TRBD1 or TRBD2 (5 bases each). Germline V CDR1 and CDR2: SGDLS, YYNGEE. Trimming removed 0 bases from V and 3 bases from J, with 11 bases in between. The CDR3 spans 15 residues. The CDR3 loop is CASSVARDGTDTQYF. The DNA for the CDR3 is TGTGCCAGCAGCGTAGCCAGGGACGGTACAGATACGCAGTATTTT. Based on the CDR3 plus reference TRBV9 and TRBJ2-3, the full variable domain is DSGVTQTPKHLITATGQRVTLRCSPRSGDLSVYWYQQSLDQGLQFLIQYYNGEERAKGNILERFSAQQFPDLHSELNLSSLELGDSALYFCASSVARDGTDTQYFGPGTRLTVL.

V usage is TRBV28 and J usage is TRBJ2-1; 7 bases map to TRBD1. There are 13 residues in the CDR3. Germline V gives CDR1 MDHEN, CDR2 SYDVKM. The V segment lost 5 bases and the J segment 4 bases; nucleotides outside the gene matches: 2. The CDR3 nucleotides are TGTGCCAGCAGTCCGGGACAGTACAATGAGCAGTTCTTC. Translating it yields CASSPGQYNEQFF.

As regards this clone: Distinct nucleotide sequences in the sample also encode this CDR3. The chain uses TRBV18 and TRBJ1-2; TRBD1 matches 9 bases. The trim removed 3 bases at V and 3 bases at J, leaving 2 bases unmatched. Germline CDR1 reads KGHSH; CDR2 reads LQKENI. This CDR3 contains 14 residues. For the CDR3, the DNA is TGTGCCAGCTCACCGGGACAGGGTGACTATGGCTACACCTTC. Amino acids: CASSPGQGDYGYTF.

The rearrangement joins TRBV30 to TRBJ1-1, with 7 bases matching TRBD1. Germline CDR1 is GTSNPN and CDR2 is SVGIG (reference sequence). Trimming removed 3 bases from V and 11 bases from J; junction bases left unmatched: 9. The CDR3 is 12 residues long. The CDR3: CAWSPGDSRAFF. Written as DNA, the CDR3 is TGTGCCTGGAGCCCGGGGGACAGCAGGGCTTTCTTT.

The chain couples TRBV9 to TRBJ2-1, with TRBD1 matching over 8 bases. This CDR3 has 16 residues. J was trimmed by 6 bases and V by 4 bases; bases with no gene match: 12. CDR1 is SGDLS and CDR2 is YYNGEE in the germline V gene. The DNA of the CDR3 is TGTGCCAGCAGCCAATACAGGGGGAGCCCGGTCAATGAGCAGTTCTTC. Its translation: CASSQYRGSPVNEQFF.

The chain recombines TRBV19 with TRBJ2-3; D may match TRBD1 or TRBD2 (5 bases each). CDR3 length: 16 amino acids. The V gene lost 2 bases and the J gene lost 14 bases, with 26 bases spanning the gap. CDR1 and CDR2 from the germline V gene are LNHDA and SQIVND (reference sequence). CDR3 DNA: TGTGCCAGTAGTATACGTCCCAGGGCGTTGAGGGGATTAATGTATTTT. It yields the protein CASSIRPRALRGLMYF.

The V call is TRBV5-1, the J call TRBJ1-1, with TRBD1 identical over 7 bases. J was trimmed by 1 base and V by 3 bases; bases with no gene match: 9. CDR1 SGHRS and CDR2 YFSETQ come from the germline V gene. This CDR3 is built from 16 residues. In DNA form, the CDR3 reads TGCGCCAGCAGCTGGGGCAGGGACAGCTGGAACACTGAAGCTTTCTTT. Amino acid sequence: CASSWGRDSWNTEAFF.

This sequence joins TRBV7-9 and TRBJ1-6; D is undetermined. Germline V gene data show CDR1 as SEHNR and CDR2 as FQNEAQ (reference sequence). The CDR3 is 15 amino acids. The V end lost 6 bases, the J end lost 9 bases, and 18 bases lay between the germline ends. The CDR3 coding sequence is TGTGCCAGCAGTCGTCTGGTCTCTACGTCTTCACCCCTCCACTTT. Encoded protein: CASSRLVSTSSPLHF.

The chain carries TRBV5-1 and TRBJ2-1, with TRBD2 identical over 9 bases. The CDR3 consists of 16 residues. The J segment lost 5 bases and the V segment lost 0 bases, leaving 6 bases of the junction unmatched. Germline V gives CDR1 SGHRS, CDR2 YFSETQ. CDR3 protein: CASSLAGGRAHNEQFF. The CDR3 nucleotides are TGCGCCAGCAGCTTGGCGGGCGGGAGGGCCCACAATGAGCAGTTCTTC.

CDR3 region: CASSSPGLAGINEQFF. The DNA of the CDR3 is TGTGCCAGCAGTTCCCCGGGCCTAGCGGGGATCAATGAGCAGTTCTTC. The V gene is TRBV6-6, the J gene TRBJ2-1; 9 bases agree with TRBD2. The CDR3 is 16 residues long. The V gene end was trimmed by 4 bases and the J gene end by 6 bases; junction bases not matched to a gene: 10. Germline-derived CDR1 and CDR2 are MNHNY and SVGAGI (reference sequence).

This chain joins TRBV30 and TRBJ2-7; a possible D gene is TRBD1 (6 bases). V was shortened by 0 bases and J by 2 bases, with 14 bases between the two germline ends. CDR1 and CDR2 from the germline V gene are GTSNPN and SVGIG (reference sequence). The length of the CDR3 is 15 residues. CDR3 region: CAWSVRAGTPYEQYF. The CDR3 DNA sequence: TGTGCCTGGAGTGTACGAGCCGGGACACCCTACGAGCAGTACTTC.

The chain uses TRBV27 and TRBJ1-5; 10 bases map to TRBD1. The CDR3 length is 16 residues. CDR1 and CDR2 from the germline V gene are MNHEY and SMNVEV (reference sequence). With 5 bases clipped from V and 1 base from J, the junction kept 5 bases outside the gene matches. The CDR3 DNA sequence: TGTGCCAGCAGTCCAAGGGACAGGGGAAGCAATCAGCCCCAGCATTTT. Amino acid sequence: CASSPRDRGSNQPQHF.

This clone has more than one count but fewer than ten. V gene TRBV28 combines with J gene TRBJ2-7, with D perhaps TRBD1 (6 bases). The germline gives CDR1 MDHEN, CDR2 SYDVKM. Trimming shortened V by 5 bases and J by 0 bases, and 11 bases separated the two germline ends. The CDR3 is 14 amino acids. The CDR3 loop is CASSLTGYSYEQYF. The CDR3 bases are TGTGCCAGCAGTCTAACAGGGTACTCCTACGAGCAGTACTTC.

J is TRBJ2-7 and V is TRBV2; TRBD1 is a possible D gene (6 bases). The germline gives CDR1 SNHLY, CDR2 FYNNEI. The CDR3 runs to 15 residues. V was shortened by 6 bases and J by 9 bases, with 24 bases between the two germline ends. The CDR3 region has the DNA TGTGCCAGCAGGGCCGACAGGCGAATCCCTACTAGGCAGTACTTC. As protein: CASRADRRIPTRQYF.

The DNA of the CDR3 is TGTGCCAGCAGACTAGCGGGAGGCCCGTTTTCCGAGCAGTACTTC. This encodes CASRLAGGPFSEQYF. The chain employs TRBV28 and TRBJ2-7; 12 bases agree with TRBD2. Germline values: CDR1 MDHEN, CDR2 SYDVKM. Trimming at V came to 6 bases and at J to 6 bases, leaving 9 bases not matched to a gene. This CDR3 spans 15 amino acids.

The V call is TRBV6-5, the J call TRBJ1-2, with a tentative D call TRBD1 (6 bases). The V gene lost 6 bases and the J gene lost 4 bases, with 12 bases spanning the gap. The length of the CDR3 is 13 residues. Germline V gene lookup returns CDR1 MNHEY and CDR2 SVGAGI. This CDR3 is CASRPGQTYGYTF. The DNA of the CDR3 is TGTGCCAGCAGACCGGGACAAACCTATGGCTACACCTTC.

V gene TRBV28 combines with J gene TRBJ1-1; D is possibly TRBD1 (6 bases). CDR1 and CDR2 (germline): MDHEN, SYDVKM. This CDR3 has 15 residues. The V gene lost 6 bases and the J gene lost 1 base, with 15 bases spanning the gap. The CDR3 coding sequence is TGTGCCAGCAGCCCCTCTAAGGGACAGAACACTGAAGCTTTCTTT. It encodes CASSPSKGQNTEAFF.